This is a list of T cell receptor beta chains from one sample in a study of blood T cell repertoires in COVID-19. The protocol was immunoSEQ multiplex PCR, while the TCRdb copy is restricted to in-frame clones and leaves out a portion. Here the sample spans roughly 43,000 clones, about 87% being singletons. Sequenced sample: peripheral blood. The receptor set was obtained from a human donor in a cohort sampled during active COVID-19. Both conserved end residues are part of each CDR3. Fields, in order: V gene, D gene, J gene, clone size, CDR3 DNA, CDR3 protein. The D gene is left open where the match is weak. Clone size is not always given. Where it is, it says once, few, many or a class for expanded clones.

TRBV9	-	TRBJ2-3	-	TGTGCCAGCAGCCCCCTGGGAGGCACAGATACGCAGTATTTT	CASSPLGGTDTQYF
TRBV5-1	TRBD2	TRBJ2-1	once	TGCGCCAGCAGCTTGGTCAGCGGGAGTGTGAATGAGCAGTTCTTC	CASSLVSGSVNEQFF
TRBV19	-	TRBJ1-5	few	TGTGCCAGTTCAGGGGTTAGCTATAATCAGCCCCAGCATTTT	CASSGVSYNQPQHF
TRBV5-1	TRBD1	TRBJ1-2	-	TGCGCCAGCAGCAGACCCGGGACAGCGAATGGCTACACCTTC	CASSRPGTANGYTF
TRBV5-4	TRBD1	TRBJ1-2	few	TGTGCCAGCACCCTGAGGGGGGGACAGGGCTACGATGGCTACACCTTC	CASTLRGGQGYDGYTF
TRBV25-1	-	TRBJ1-1	-	TGTGCCAGCAGCTTGAACACTGAAGCTTTCTTT	CASSLNTEAFF
TRBV28	TRBD2	TRBJ2-7	-	TGTGCCAGCAGTTCCCAACTAGCGGGGCCCTACGAGCAGTACTTC	CASSSQLAGPYEQYF
TRBV5-4	TRBD1	TRBJ1-1	-	TGTGCCAGCAGCCGGGGACAGGGGGCAACGGACACTGAAGCTTTCTTT	CASSRGQGATDTEAFF
TRBV29-1	TRBD1	TRBJ2-6	-	TGCAGCGTTTCAGGGGGAGCTGGGGCCAACGTCCTGACTTTC	CSVSGGAGANVLTF
TRBV27	TRBD1	TRBJ1-2	-	TGTGCCAGCAGTCCACAGGGGATCTATGGCTACACCTTC	CASSPQGIYGYTF
TRBV23-1	-	TRBJ1-2	-	TGCGCCAGCAGTCAGGCCCGGGGGACCGAGAGGTACACCTTC	CASSQARGTERYTF
TRBV18	-	TRBJ1-1	-	TGTGCCAGCTCACCGCTGGAGGCGAACACTGAAGCTTTCTTT	CASSPLEANTEAFF
TRBV28	TRBD1	TRBJ2-7	-	TGTGCCAGCAGTCCGACAGGGGCCTCCTCCTACGAGCAGTACTTC	CASSPTGASSYEQYF
TRBV4-2	TRBD2	TRBJ2-7	-	TGTGCCAGCAGCCAAGATACTAGCGGGAGCTACGAGCAGTACTTC	CASSQDTSGSYEQYF
TRBV30	TRBD1	TRBJ2-2	-	TGTGCCTGGAGTCTCCCCGGGACAGGTGCCACCGGGGAGCTGTTTTTT	CAWSLPGTGATGELFF
TRBV30	-	TRBJ2-7	-	TGTGCCTGGAGTGTAACGGCGGGGCCCTACGAGCAGTACTTC	CAWSVTAGPYEQYF
TRBV15	TRBD2	TRBJ2-5	-	TGTGCCACCAGCCCCCGGACTAGCGGGAGTCAGACCCAGTACTTC	CATSPRTSGSQTQYF
TRBV27	-	TRBJ1-5	-	TGTGCCAGCGAGGGCCGGGGGTTCGGTCAGCCCCAGCATTTT	CASEGRGFGQPQHF
TRBV14	-	TRBJ1-2	-	TGTGCCAGCAGCGTACAGCAGAACTATGGCTACACCTTC	CASSVQQNYGYTF
TRBV9	-	TRBJ2-7	-	TGTGCCAGCAGCCCCGTGTTCTCCGGCGAGCAGTACTTC	CASSPVFSGEQYF
TRBV4-3	TRBD1	TRBJ1-6	-	TGCGCCAGCAGCCAAGATGTAGGGGGCAATTCCTATAATTCACCCCTCCACTTT	CASSQDVGGNSYNSPLHF
TRBV7-2	TRBD1	TRBJ2-7	-	TGTGCCAGCAGCACAAGGGACAGCTTATACGAGCAGTACTTC	CASSTRDSLYEQYF
TRBV18	-	TRBJ2-3	-	TGTGCCAGCTCACCACCAATCAGGAGCACAGATACGCAGTATTTT	CASSPPIRSTDTQYF
TRBV9	-	TRBJ2-1	-	TGTGCCAGCAGCGCAGGGTTCGGTGGCAATGAGCAGTTCTTC	CASSAGFGGNEQFF
TRBV10-1	TRBD2	TRBJ2-3	-	TGCGCCAGCAGTGAGGGGCGGGGGGGCCGAGGAGATACGCAGTATTTT	CASSEGRGGRGDTQYF
TRBV28	-	TRBJ2-7	-	TGTGCCAGCACCGACCCCGGGAGAAGCTACGAGCAGTACTTC	CASTDPGRSYEQYF
TRBV7-2	-	TRBJ2-1	-	TGTGCCAGCAGCTTAGCGCAGGGCAGGGGCAATGAGCAGTTCTTC	CASSLAQGRGNEQFF
TRBV10-3	-	TRBJ1-2	-	TGTGCCATCAATGGTGGGGCACCTCCTAACTATGGCTACACCTTC	CAINGGAPPNYGYTF
TRBV10-1	TRBD1	TRBJ2-7	-	TGCGCCAGCAGTGCGGGGACAGCGCAGCAGTACTTC	CASSAGTAQQYF
TRBV9	TRBD2	TRBJ2-2	-	TGTGCCAGCACCGGAGGGGGACTAGGGGTCACCGGGGAGCTGTTTTTT	CASTGGGLGVTGELFF
TRBV27	TRBD1	TRBJ2-3	-	TGTGCCAGCAGTCCGGGGACAGGGTTGGATACGCAGTATTTT	CASSPGTGLDTQYF